This entry is about one T cell receptor beta chain. The entry originates in a study of shared T cell receptors in the human thymus. Libraries were prepared by immunoSEQ multiplex PCR; TCRdb keeps only in-frame clonotypes and omits some of them. This sample carries almost 550,000 clones, around 78% of them seen once, and the ten largest clones take roughly 0.013%. Losses at the gene ends were 0 bases for V and 4 bases for J; bases not matched to a gene: 9. The CDR3 covers 17 residues. From germline, CDR1 is SGHDN and CDR2 FVKESK. These data were also reused for a study on human thymus T cells. That work contributes: Healthy Finnish infants undergoing corrective surgery for congenital heart defects were used as donors. It was from resections taken during corrective heart surgery that the thymus tissue came. Gene usage (both V and J) appeared biased in thymic and blood repertoires. Overlap was high between thymic repertoires from unrelated individuals, as reported in related research.

The clonotype originates from a boy less than two years old with a congenital heart defect. The chain couples TRBV14 to TRBJ2-5, with 9 positions matching TRBD1. The material sequenced was thymocytes. The CDR3 spells CASSQDRWDRDGETQYF. The CDR3, as DNA: TGTGCCAGCAGCCAAGATAGGTGGGACAGGGACGGAGAGACCCAGTACTTC. Complete variable domain (other parts from reference TRBV14 and TRBJ2-5): EAGVTQFPSHSVIEKGQTVTLRCDPISGHDNLYWYRRVMGKEIKFLLHFVKESKQDESGMPNNRFLAERTGGTYSTLKVQPAELEDSGVYFCASSQDRWDRDGETQYFGPGTRLLVL.